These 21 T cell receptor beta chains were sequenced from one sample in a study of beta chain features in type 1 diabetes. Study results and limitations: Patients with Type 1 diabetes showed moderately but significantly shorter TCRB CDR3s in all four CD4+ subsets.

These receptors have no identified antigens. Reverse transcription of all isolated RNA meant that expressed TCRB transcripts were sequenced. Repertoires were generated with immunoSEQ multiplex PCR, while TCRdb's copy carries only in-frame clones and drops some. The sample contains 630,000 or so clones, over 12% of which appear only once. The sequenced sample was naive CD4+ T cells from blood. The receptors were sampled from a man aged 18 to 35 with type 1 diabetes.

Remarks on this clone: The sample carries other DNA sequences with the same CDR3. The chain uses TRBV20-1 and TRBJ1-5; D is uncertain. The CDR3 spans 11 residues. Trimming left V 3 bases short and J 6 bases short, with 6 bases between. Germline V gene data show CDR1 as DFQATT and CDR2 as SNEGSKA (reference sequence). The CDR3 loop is CSARGSQPQHF. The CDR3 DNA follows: TGCAGTGCTAGGGGATCTCAGCCCCAGCATTTT.

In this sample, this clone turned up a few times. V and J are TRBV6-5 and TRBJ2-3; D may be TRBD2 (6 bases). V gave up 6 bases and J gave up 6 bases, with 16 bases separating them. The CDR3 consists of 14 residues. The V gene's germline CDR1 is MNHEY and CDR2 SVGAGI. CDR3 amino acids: CASRELGGPDTQYF. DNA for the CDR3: TGTGCCAGCAGAGAGCTGGGGGGTCCGGATACGCAGTATTTT.

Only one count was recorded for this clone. The CDR3 reads CASSVASETGGGYTF. The CDR3 DNA reads TGTGCCAGCAGCGTAGCTTCTGAGACAGGGGGTGGCTACACCTTC. The genes are TRBV9 and TRBJ1-2; 9 bases fit TRBD1. The trim removed 0 bases at V and 7 bases at J, leaving 7 bases unmatched. CDR1 is SGDLS, CDR2 YYNGEE, per germline. The CDR3 is made up of 15 amino acids.

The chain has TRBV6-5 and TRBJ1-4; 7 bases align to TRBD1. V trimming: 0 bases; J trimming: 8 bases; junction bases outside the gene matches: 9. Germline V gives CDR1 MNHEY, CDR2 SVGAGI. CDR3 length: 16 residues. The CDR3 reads CASSYSYRQGREKLFF. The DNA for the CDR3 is TGTGCCAGCAGTTACTCCTACCGACAGGGTAGGGAAAAACTGTTTTTT.

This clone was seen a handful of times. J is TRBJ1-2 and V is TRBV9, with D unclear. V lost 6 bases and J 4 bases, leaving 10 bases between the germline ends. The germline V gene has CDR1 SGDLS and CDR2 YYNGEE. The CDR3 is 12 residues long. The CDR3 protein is CASNNGGYGYTF. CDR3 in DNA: TGTGCCAGCAATAACGGTGGCTATGGCTACACCTTC.

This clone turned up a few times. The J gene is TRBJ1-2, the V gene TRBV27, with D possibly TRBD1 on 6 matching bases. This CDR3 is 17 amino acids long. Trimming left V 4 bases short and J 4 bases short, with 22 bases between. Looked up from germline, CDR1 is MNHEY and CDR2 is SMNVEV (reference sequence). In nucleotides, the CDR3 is TGTGCCAGCAGTTCGACCAAGGGCTCCGCAGGGGTCTATGGCTACACCTTC. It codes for CASSSTKGSAGVYGYTF.

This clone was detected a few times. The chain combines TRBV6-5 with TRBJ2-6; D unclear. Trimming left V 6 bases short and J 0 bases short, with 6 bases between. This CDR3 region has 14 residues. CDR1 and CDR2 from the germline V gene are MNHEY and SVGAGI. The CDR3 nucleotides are TGTGCCAGCAGACAGACCTCTGGGGCCAACGTCCTGACTTTC. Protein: CASRQTSGANVLTF.

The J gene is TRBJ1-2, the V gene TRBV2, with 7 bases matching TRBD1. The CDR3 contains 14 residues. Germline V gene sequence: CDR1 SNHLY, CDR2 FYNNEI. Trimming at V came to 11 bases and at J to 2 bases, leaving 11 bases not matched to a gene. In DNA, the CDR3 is TGTGCCTTTCAACGGGACAGAGTAAACTATGGCTACACCTTC. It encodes CAFQRDRVNYGYTF.

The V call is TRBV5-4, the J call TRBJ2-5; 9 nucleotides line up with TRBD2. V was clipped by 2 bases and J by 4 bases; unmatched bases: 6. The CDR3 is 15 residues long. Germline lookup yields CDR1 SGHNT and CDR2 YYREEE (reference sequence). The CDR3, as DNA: TGTGCCAGCAGCTTAAGGACTAGCGAACGAGAGACCCAGTACTTC. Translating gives CASSLRTSERETQYF.

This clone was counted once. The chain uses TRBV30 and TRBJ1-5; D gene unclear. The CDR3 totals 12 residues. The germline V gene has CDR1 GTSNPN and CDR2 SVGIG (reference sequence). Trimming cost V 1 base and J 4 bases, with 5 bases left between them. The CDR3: CAWSEGNQPQHF. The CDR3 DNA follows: TGTGCCTGGAGTGAGGGAAATCAGCCCCAGCATTTT.

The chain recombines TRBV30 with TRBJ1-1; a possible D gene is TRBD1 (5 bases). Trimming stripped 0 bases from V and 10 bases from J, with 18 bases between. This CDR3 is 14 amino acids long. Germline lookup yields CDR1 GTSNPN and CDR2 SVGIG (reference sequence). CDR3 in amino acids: CAWSVAPGERRAFF. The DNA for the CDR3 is TGTGCCTGGAGTGTAGCTCCGGGGGAGAGGAGAGCTTTCTTT. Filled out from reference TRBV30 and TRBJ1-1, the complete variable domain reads SQTIHQWPATLVQPVGSPLSLECTVEGTSNPNLYWYRQAAGRGLQLLFYSVGIGQISSEVPQNLSASRPQDRQFILSSKKLLLSDSGFYLCAWSVAPGERRAFFGQGTRLTVV.

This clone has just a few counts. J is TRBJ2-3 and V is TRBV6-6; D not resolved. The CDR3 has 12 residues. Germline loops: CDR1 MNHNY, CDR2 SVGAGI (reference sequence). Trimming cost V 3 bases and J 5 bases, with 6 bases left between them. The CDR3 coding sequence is TGTGCCAGCAGTTATACGGGAGATACGCAGTATTTT. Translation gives CASSYTGDTQYF.

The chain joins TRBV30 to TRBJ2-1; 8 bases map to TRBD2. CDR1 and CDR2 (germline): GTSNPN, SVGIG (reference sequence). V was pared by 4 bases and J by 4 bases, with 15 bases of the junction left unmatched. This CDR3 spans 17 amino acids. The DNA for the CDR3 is TGTGCCTGGAACCCCGGGACTAGTCTTTTTCCATACAATGAGCAGTTCTTC. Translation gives CAWNPGTSLFPYNEQFF.

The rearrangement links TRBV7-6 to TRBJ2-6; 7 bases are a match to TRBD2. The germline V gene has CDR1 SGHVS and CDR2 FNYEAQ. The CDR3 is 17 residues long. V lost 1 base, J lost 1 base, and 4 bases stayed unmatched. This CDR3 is CASSLEGGGSGANVLTF. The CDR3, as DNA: TGTGCCAGCAGCTTAGAGGGCGGGGGATCTGGGGCCAACGTCCTGACTTTC.

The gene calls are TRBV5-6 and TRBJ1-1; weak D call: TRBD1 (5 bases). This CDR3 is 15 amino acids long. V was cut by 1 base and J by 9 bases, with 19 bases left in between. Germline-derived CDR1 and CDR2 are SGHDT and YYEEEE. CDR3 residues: CASSLKVGPSRKAFF. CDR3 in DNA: TGTGCCAGCAGCTTGAAGGTGGGACCATCAAGGAAAGCTTTCTTT.

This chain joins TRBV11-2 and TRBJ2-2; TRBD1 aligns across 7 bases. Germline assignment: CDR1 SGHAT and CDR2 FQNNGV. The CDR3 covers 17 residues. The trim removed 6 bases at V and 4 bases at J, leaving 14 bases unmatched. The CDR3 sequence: CASRIGRGHMTTGELFF. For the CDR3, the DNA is TGTGCCAGCAGGATCGGAAGGGGGCATATGACCACCGGGGAGCTGTTTTTT.

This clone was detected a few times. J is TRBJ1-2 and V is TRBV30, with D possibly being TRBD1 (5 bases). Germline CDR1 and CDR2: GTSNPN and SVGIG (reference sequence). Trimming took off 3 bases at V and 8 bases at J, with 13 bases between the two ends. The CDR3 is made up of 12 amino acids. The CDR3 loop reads CAWSQGVGGYTF. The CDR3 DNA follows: TGTGCCTGGAGCCAGGGTGTAGGGGGCTACACCTTC.

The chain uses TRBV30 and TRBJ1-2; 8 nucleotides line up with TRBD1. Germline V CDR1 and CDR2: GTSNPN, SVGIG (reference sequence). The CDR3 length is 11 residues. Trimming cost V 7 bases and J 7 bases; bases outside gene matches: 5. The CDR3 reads CASGQGGGYTF. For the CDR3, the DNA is TGTGCCTCCGGACAGGGTGGTGGCTACACCTTC.

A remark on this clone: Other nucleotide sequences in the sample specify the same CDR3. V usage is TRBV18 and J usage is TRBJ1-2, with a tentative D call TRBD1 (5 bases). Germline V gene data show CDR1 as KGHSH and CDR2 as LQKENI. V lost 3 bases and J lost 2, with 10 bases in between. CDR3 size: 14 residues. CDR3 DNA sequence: TGTGCCAGCTCACCGACAGATAACAACTATGGCTACACCTTC. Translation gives CASSPTDNNYGYTF.

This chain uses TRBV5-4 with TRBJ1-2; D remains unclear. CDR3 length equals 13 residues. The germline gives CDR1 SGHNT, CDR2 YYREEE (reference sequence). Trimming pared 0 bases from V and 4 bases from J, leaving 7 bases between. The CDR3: CASSLESAYGYTF. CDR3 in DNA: TGTGCCAGCAGCTTGGAGAGCGCCTATGGCTACACCTTC.

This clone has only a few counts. CDR3: CASQLQGNQPQHF. CDR3 coding DNA: TGTGCCAGCCAACTACAGGGTAATCAGCCCCAGCATTTT. This chain joins TRBV2 and TRBJ1-5, with D maybe TRBD1 (6 bases). The CDR3 loop spans 13 amino acids. V lost 8 bases and J 4 bases, leaving 12 bases between the germline ends. Germline V lookup: CDR1 SNHLY, CDR2 FYNNEI.